This T cell receptor (beta chain) was found in a study of T cell responses to AZD1222 COVID-19 vaccine. As for this clone: Its cognate antigen is unknown.

Profiled with immunoSEQ multiplex PCR; TCRdb holds only in-frame clones, not every one. Among 130,000 to 150,000 clones listed, approximately 90% were seen once. General study points: Repertoires in all cases were sampled only once the peak T cell response had passed.

The clonotype was recovered from an adult in good health. The material was peripheral blood, obtained on day 0 of AZD1222 vaccination.

CDR3 protein: CASSDQGIEAFF. The CDR3 DNA reads as TGTGCCAGCAGTGACCAGGGGATTGAAGCTTTCTTT. J is TRBJ1-1 and V is TRBV6-2 or TRBV6-3; D is possibly TRBD1 (6 bases). The CDR3 is made up of 12 amino acids. CDR1 and CDR2 (germline): MNHEY, SVGEGT. Trimming stripped 5 bases from V and 7 bases from J, with 11 bases between.